This is a list of T cell receptor beta chains from one sample in a study of T cells of healthy individuals. TCRdb processed the 5' RACE reads anew with MiXCR; each CDR3 protein has one entry. Here the sample spans 60,000 to 75,000 distinct CDR3 sequences, 15% to 20% being singletons. The receptors here all came from a human donor in good health. Both conserved end residues are part of each CDR3. A D gene is named only where the DNA matches it firmly. Clone size is shown for a subset of rows, as once, few, many or a class of expanded clone.

.	TRBD2	TRBV2	TRBJ2-4	16	CASSERGVAGLAIQYF	TGTGCCAGCAGTGAAAGGGGAGTAGCGGGGTTGGCCATTCAGTACTTC
few	.	TRBV6-6	TRBJ2-1	12	CASSSAATEQFF	TGTGCCAGCAGTTCCGCTGCCACTGAGCAGTTCTTC
many	.	TRBV30	TRBJ1-5	14	CAWSAGMENQPQHF	TGTGCCTGGAGTGCGGGGATGGAGAATCAGCCCCAGCATTTT
.	.	TRBV11-2	TRBJ2-3	14	CASSLTGTRNTQYF	TGTGCCAGCAGCCTGACCGGGACCAGAAATACGCAGTATTTT
many	TRBD1	TRBV19	TRBJ1-2	16	CASSMALGQGVYGYTF	TGTGCCAGTAGTATGGCCTTGGGGCAGGGGGTCTATGGCTACACCTTC
few	.	TRBV7-9	TRBJ2-5	13	CASSSSSGETQYF	TGTGCCAGCAGTTCTAGCAGCGGAGAGACCCAGTACTTC
many	TRBD1	TRBV29-1	TRBJ1-2	12	CSGTRQGGGYTF	TGCAGCGGCACAAGACAGGGTGGTGGCTACACCTTC
many	TRBD1	TRBV19	TRBJ2-2	15	CASAQVWTGTGELFF	TGTGCCAGCGCCCAGGTTTGGACAGGGACCGGGGAGCTGTTTTTT
many	.	TRBV6-6	TRBJ2-7	13	CASSGQPYYEQYF	TGTGCCAGCAGTGGACAGCCCTACTACGAGCAGTACTTC
many	TRBD2	TRBV6-2/TRBV6-3	TRBJ2-2	15	CASSLAGGLAGELFF	TGTGCCAGCTCTTTAGCGGGAGGTTTGGCCGGGGAGCTGTTTTTT
many	.	TRBV11-3	TRBJ2-1	15	CASSLDPRSYNEQFF	TGTGCCAGCAGCTTAGATCCCAGATCCTACAATGAGCAGTTCTTC
.	TRBD1	TRBV25-1	TRBJ1-2	15	CASSDPGQGAYGYTF	TGTGCCAGCAGTGACCCGGGACAGGGGGCCTATGGCTACACCTTC
.	.	TRBV2	TRBJ2-1	16	CASSDPTSGSYNEQFF	TGTGCCAGCAGCGATCCTACTAGTGGGTCCTACAATGAGCAGTTCTTC
many	TRBD2	TRBV7-2	TRBJ2-1	15	CASSLLAGGPHEQFF	TGTGCCAGCAGCTTATTAGCGGGAGGGCCCCATGAGCAGTTCTTC
few	.	TRBV28	TRBJ1-1	13	CASVRGPNTEAFF	TGTGCCAGCGTACGGGGGCCGAACACTGAAGCTTTCTTT
few	.	TRBV12-3/TRBV12-4	TRBJ2-1	15	CASRTTGSSYNEQFF	TGTGCCAGCAGGACCACGGGGAGCTCCTACAATGAGCAGTTCTTC
many	.	TRBV12-3/TRBV12-4	TRBJ2-7	13	CASSPEAFYEQYF	TGTGCCAGCAGTCCCGAGGCCTTCTACGAGCAGTACTTC
.	TRBD1	TRBV6-6	TRBJ1-1	16	CASRNQGAWKDTEAFF	TGTGCCAGCAGAAACCAGGGGGCGTGGAAGGACACTGAAGCTTTCTTT
many	.	TRBV19	TRBJ2-3	15	CASSMSSSSTDTQYF	TGTGCCAGTAGTATGAGTAGTTCTAGCACAGATACGCAGTATTTT
many	TRBD1	TRBV20-1	TRBJ2-3	15	CSARDLGQSTDTQYF	TGCAGTGCTAGAGATCTGGGACAGAGCACAGATACGCAGTATTTT
many	TRBD2	TRBV7-2	TRBJ2-3	15	CASSLWTSGAHTQYF	TGTGCCAGCAGCCTCTGGACTAGCGGGGCTCATACGCAGTATTTT
.	TRBD1	TRBV11-1	TRBJ2-5	16	CASSIRTGALRETQYF	TGTGCCAGCAGCATCCGGACAGGGGCGCTTCGCGAGACCCAGTACTTC
many	TRBD2	TRBV20-1	TRBJ2-2	16	CSARDPTTSEIGELFF	TGCAGTGCTAGAGATCCCACTACTAGCGAGATCGGGGAGCTGTTTTTT
many	TRBD1	TRBV29-1	TRBJ1-5	14	CSVGTGEGNQPQHF	TGCAGCGTTGGGACAGGGGAAGGCAATCAGCCCCAGCATTTT
few	.	TRBV12-3/TRBV12-4	TRBJ1-5	12	CASSFRAQPQHF	TGTGCCAGCAGTTTTAGGGCTCAGCCCCAGCATTTT
.	.	TRBV12-3/TRBV12-4	TRBJ2-5	11	CASSFEETQYF	TGTGCCAGCAGTTTCGAAGAGACCCAGTACTTC
.	.	TRBV27	TRBJ2-7	15	CASRSYTGLSYEQYF	TGTGCCAGCAGATCGTATACAGGCCTTTCCTACGAGCAGTACTTC
.	.	TRBV6-4	TRBJ2-3	14	CASGWGGRTDTQYF	TGTGCCAGCGGATGGGGGGGCCGGACAGATACGCAGTATTTT
many	TRBD1	TRBV4-1	TRBJ2-7	15	CASSQAGTGAYEQYF	TGCGCCAGCAGCCAAGCCGGGACAGGGGCCTACGAGCAGTACTTC
.	.	TRBV10-2	TRBJ2-7	15	CANAQGAGPGYEQYF	TGCGCCAACGCACAAGGAGCAGGACCAGGTTACGAGCAGTACTTC
few	TRBD2	TRBV27	TRBJ2-1	14	CATLGLAGSGEQFF	TGTGCCACTCTCGGACTAGCGGGATCGGGGGAGCAGTTCTTC
many	.	TRBV15	TRBJ1-5	17	CATSRGLTHDSNQPQHF	TGTGCCACCAGCAGAGGGTTGACACACGATAGCAATCAGCCCCAGCATTTT
.	.	TRBV25-1	TRBJ1-6	13	CASSELGNSPLHF	TGTGCCAGCAGTGAATTGGGGAATTCACCCCTCCACTTT
.	.	TRBV4-2	TRBJ1-4	16	CASSQVRQGSNEKLFF	TGTGCCAGCAGCCAAGTGAGGCAGGGGTCGAATGAAAAACTGTTTTTT
.	TRBD2	TRBV5-1	TRBJ2-5	15	CASSSMAGPGGTQYF	TGCGCCAGCAGCTCAATGGCGGGGCCGGGGGGGACCCAGTACTTC
.	.	TRBV28	TRBJ1-2	15	CASTTPLTGTYGYTF	TGTGCCAGCACCACACCCCTAACAGGGACCTATGGCTACACCTTC
many	.	TRBV6-1	TRBJ1-3	14	CASRITGYGNTIYF	TGTGCCAGCAGGATTACAGGGTATGGAAACACCATATATTTT
.	.	TRBV4-1	TRBJ1-1	15	CASSQEQGANTEAFF	TGCGCCAGCAGCCAAGAACAGGGCGCGAACACTGAAGCTTTCTTT
many	TRBD1	TRBV5-5	TRBJ1-2	14	CASRSPGGKGGYTF	TGTGCCAGCAGAAGTCCAGGGGGTAAAGGAGGCTACACCTTC
few	TRBD2	TRBV20-1	TRBJ2-3	16	CSTPRGGLAASDTQYF	TGCAGTACCCCTCGGGGAGGACTAGCGGCCTCAGATACGCAGTATTTT
few	.	TRBV7-9	TRBJ1-2	14	CASSEGTANYGYTF	TGTGCCAGCAGCGAAGGGACTGCTAACTATGGCTACACCTTC
.	.	TRBV9	TRBJ1-2	13	CASSPTTKDGYTF	TGTGCCAGCAGCCCAACTACCAAAGATGGCTACACCTTC
few	TRBD1	TRBV2	TRBJ1-4	14	CASTRQGQNEKLFF	TGTGCCAGCACGCGACAGGGACAAAATGAAAAACTGTTTTTT
few	.	TRBV4-3	TRBJ1-2	16	CASSPSAGRNPYGYTF	TGCGCCAGCAGCCCCTCCGCTGGTAGGAACCCCTATGGCTACACCTTC
.	.	TRBV20-1	TRBJ2-1	11	CSAPGVGEQFF	TGCAGTGCCCCAGGGGTAGGTGAGCAGTTCTTC
.	.	TRBV6-2/TRBV6-3	TRBJ2-1	11	CASSYSREQFF	TGTGCCAGCAGTTACTCGAGGGAGCAGTTCTTC
many	TRBD1	TRBV10-3	TRBJ2-7	14	CAARGTGLVYEQYF	TGTGCCGCACGGGGGACAGGGTTGGTCTACGAGCAGTACTTC
.	TRBD2	TRBV12-5	TRBJ2-2	16	CASGFTSGGYTGELFF	TGTGCTAGTGGTTTTACTAGCGGGGGATATACCGGGGAGCTGTTTTTT
.	TRBD1	TRBV24-1	TRBJ2-2	17	CATSDWVGGANTGELFF	TGTGCCACCAGTGATTGGGTAGGGGGCGCGAACACCGGGGAGCTGTTTTTT
.	TRBD2	TRBV7-9	TRBJ2-1	18	CASSPRLAGGQTILEQFF	TGTGCCAGCAGCCCCAGACTAGCGGGAGGGCAGACTATTCTTGAGCAGTTCTTC
many	.	TRBV6-4	TRBJ2-7	15	CASSLSPDMTYEQYF	TGTGCCAGCAGTCTAAGTCCCGACATGACCTACGAGCAGTACTTC
few	.	TRBV6-5	TRBJ2-2	14	CASSWVSNTGELFF	TGTGCCAGCAGTTGGGTCTCGAACACCGGGGAGCTGTTTTTT